This paragraph covers one TCR beta chain sequence. It has no known antigen specificity. One base away there is no much larger clone; base qualities are not given. The cysteine opens and the phenylalanine closes a CDR3 of 15 amino acids. The read is trimmed to its CDR3 DNA, 45 bases read in frame from base 1. After removal of 0 bases from V and 4 bases from J, the junction retains 3 bases not matched to a gene. The germline V gene sets CDR1 to SGDLS and CDR2 to YYNGEE. The data stem from a study of tumor-infiltrating lymphocytes in primary liver carcinoma (dated by TCRdb to about 2017). With regard to the full study: Of the five patients (three men and two women, aged 30 to 69 years), four had hepatocellular carcinoma and one had combined HCC and intrahepatic cholangiocarcinoma. Tumors of the five patients were stage T1-T3 N0M0 with maximum diameters of roughly 4.2 to 11 cm. Each sample produced roughly 3.5 to 7.13 million productive TCRbeta reads, and read depth showed no significant difference between tissue types. For each liver tumor, the study sampled five regions along with adjacent normal tissue and blood, and applied TCRbeta repertoire sequencing, expression microarrays and whole-exome sequencing. A total of approximately 35 specimens from 5 patients underwent TCRbeta repertoire sequencing, comprising about 25 tumor regions, 5 adjacent noncancerous liver tissues and 5 peripheral blood samples. To link TCRbeta repertoire diversity with the local molecular phenotype, the approximately 27 tumor region samples were profiled using Agilent mRNA microarrays. Repertoires from technical replicates were highly reproducible, with mean shared-clone rates roughly 0.86 and correlation coefficients above 0.95. The full study reports these points: Only about 8-24% of top clones were present in all five regions of a tumor, suggesting spatial heterogeneity of tumor-infiltrating T cells. Because only the TCR beta chain was sequenced and unpaired alpha chains were not captured, true repertoire diversity is likely underestimated. A significantly larger repertoire fraction was made up by the top 250 clones in tumors than in blood (p = 0.039). Only a few patients were included in the study, and the authors note that the findings should be validated in a larger study. Pairs of tumor regions showed greater repertoire overlap (mean roughly 35%) than tumor-adjacent pairs (roughly 17%) or tumor-blood pairs (approximately 15%), which is consistent with antigen-driven expansion. Because the samples were bulk and unsorted, CD4+ and CD8+ T cell repertoires could not be compared.

Without any cell sorting, total RNA and DNA were co-extracted from approximately 20-30 mg of bulk tissue using the AllPrep DNA/RNA mini kit. Between November 2015 and 2016, roughly five patients in China with histopathologically diagnosed primary liver carcinoma had surgical resection. At the time of sampling, the patients were treatment-naive and had chronic HBV infection. Each tumor was sampled at five spatially separated regions: the tumor centre plus the superior, inferior, left-lateral and right-lateral poles. Histological examination found more than 75% viable tumor cells in every tumor sample. Fresh tumor and adjacent tissue pieces were bisected, with one half stored in RNAlater at -80 degrees C and the other half sent for histology. TCRbeta-specific cDNA was reverse-transcribed from about 500 ng total RNA using a constant-region primer and ProtoScript II reverse transcriptase. Construction of the TCRbeta libraries relied on three nested rounds of multiplex PCR, following a slightly modified ARM-PCR procedure. Each of the first two PCR rounds ran for approximately 10 cycles and used multiplex TRBV1-TRBV30 forward primers together with a Cbeta reverse primer. Sample barcodes and Illumina adapters were attached in a final 25-cycle PCR using Deep VentR polymerase. Before sequencing, amplicons between 200 and 500 bp were purified from gel using a QIAquick gel extraction kit. An Illumina HiSeq 2500 was used to sequence the TCRbeta amplicons with 250-bp paired-end reads. Per the source publication's procedure: Quality trimming of reads was performed with Trimmomatic v0.33, and paired reads were merged with FLASH v1.2.11 so that full CDR3 sequences could be recovered. V, D and J germline segments were assigned to the rearranged TCRbeta sequences by MiGEC v1.2.1b. VDJtools v1.0.0 computed clonotype statistics and Shannon-Wiener diversity indices. To cut down on sampling bias, every analysis after diversity analysis relied on just the 250 most abundant clonotypes from each sample. The public sequencing data were trimmed at Q25 with fastp and processed into clonotypes with MiXCR by TCRdb, which kept only in-frame beta chains. All rows with the same CDR3 protein become a single entry with the most common DNA and genes. For this entry, the V and J calls and clone size follow TCRdb and not the study's own pipeline. The sample yields tens of thousands of distinct CDR3 sequences; approximately 70% were counted once. Clones ranked in the top ten supply about 18% of the sample.

The specimen sequenced was liver tumor tissue from sampling region 2. The cell subset or site tag for this specimen amounts to: tumor region T2, inferior pole. The clonotype was recovered from a man aged 35-49 years with primary liver carcinoma and hepatitis B virus infection. The chain was built from TRBV9 and TRBJ2-5; 10 junctional bases match TRBD2. The nucleotide sequence reads as follows: TGTGCCAGCAGCGTAGCTCCTAGCGGGAGAGAGACCCAGTACTTC. Its product reads: CASSVAPSGRETQYF.